The 22 T cell receptor beta chains given below trace back to one sample, sequenced in a study of blood T cell repertoires in COVID-19. Sequencing was performed with immunoSEQ multiplex PCR; in TCRdb, only in-frame clones are kept and a portion is missing. The profile shows 150,000 to 200,000 clones, over 75% of them singletons. The material sequenced was PBMCs or T cells enriched from blood (not recorded which). The receptors come from a woman younger than 30 who had recovered from COVID-19.

The chain is built from TRBV7-2 and TRBJ1-6; D may be TRBD1 (5 bases). The CDR3 runs 15 residues. In germline, CDR1 is SGHTA, CDR2 FQGNSA. Trimming removed 5 bases at V and 7 bases at J, with 15 bases between. CDR3 sequence (DNA): TGTGCCAGCAGCCCCGGGGGTCGTGGGAATTCACCCCTCCACTTT. It is translated as CASSPGGRGNSPLHF.

As to this clone: In this CDR3 the conserved last residue, phenylalanine or tryptophan, is missing, so a read error is likely. It is unclear where the CDR3 begins or ends on the DNA, so no DNA is shown, and the CDR3 is as TCRdb lists it. The chain has TRBV28 and TRBJ1-2; the DNA was not compared with TRBD1, the D call given in the table. CDR1 and CDR2 from the germline V gene are MDHEN and SYDVKM. The CDR3 is made up of 17 amino acids, end residues included. CDR3 protein: CASSLGGLWGDRALRSI.

The rearrangement links TRBV10-1 to TRBJ1-1; a weak D match, TRBD1 (5 bases). Germline V CDR1 and CDR2: WNHNN, SYGVQD (reference sequence). The V gene lost 0 bases and the J gene lost 12 bases, with 11 bases spanning the gap. This CDR3 spans 12 amino acids. CDR3 DNA: TGCGCCAGCAGTGAGTCGGGAGGGGCGACTTTCTTT. It yields the protein CASSESGGATFF.

This clone was picked up one time. The chain combines TRBV7-9 with TRBJ1-2, with 9 bases that match TRBD1. J lost 0 bases, V lost 8 bases, and 4 bases had no gene match. Germline V gives CDR1 SEHNR, CDR2 FQNEAQ (reference sequence). The CDR3 runs 14 residues. CDR3 nucleotides: TGTGCCAGCTCGGGGGACAGGGCTAACTATGGCTACACCTTC. It yields the protein CASSGDRANYGYTF.

The rearrangement uses TRBV6-6 and TRBJ2-2, with D perhaps TRBD1 (5 bases). Trimming cost V 2 bases and J 3 bases, with 10 bases left between them. Per the germline V gene, CDR1 is MNHNY and CDR2 is SVGAGI (reference sequence). The CDR3 extends over 15 amino acids. This CDR3 reads CASSYAGSDTGELFF. The DNA for the CDR3 is TGTGCCAGCAGTTACGCAGGGTCGGACACCGGGGAGCTGTTTTTT.

The chain recombines TRBV21-1 with TRBJ1-2. TRBV21-1 is reported as a pseudogene. This CDR3 is 14 amino acids long. The chain's CDR3 is CASSKATGGRGYTF. CDR3 bases: TGTGCCAGCAGCAAAGCAACGGGGGGCAGAGGCTACACCTTC.

The J gene is TRBJ1-5, the V gene TRBV27; TRBD1 is a possible D gene (5 bases). This CDR3 contains 15 residues. Germline CDR1 and CDR2: MNHEY and SMNVEV (reference sequence). The V end lost 0 bases, the J end lost 0 bases, and 6 bases lay between the germline ends. The CDR3 sequence is CASSLSRGSNQPQHF. The DNA of the CDR3 is TGTGCCAGCAGTTTATCAAGGGGTAGCAATCAGCCCCAGCATTTT.

The chain carries TRBV5-1 and TRBJ2-2, with D uncertain. CDR1 SGHRS and CDR2 YFSETQ come from the germline V gene. The CDR3 length is 14 residues. The V end was cut by 1 base, the J end by 3 bases, with 7 bases between. CDR3 coding DNA: TGCGCCAGCAGCTTGCCTTTAGACACCGGGGAGCTGTTTTTT. This encodes CASSLPLDTGELFF.

As to this clone: An end of the junction does not agree with germline; a read error may underlie this. The chain carries TRBV7-7 and TRBJ2-5; weak D call: TRBD1 (6 bases). This CDR3 contains 15 residues. CDR1 and CDR2 (germline): SSHAT, FNYEAQ (reference sequence). The chain's CDR3 is CASSYRQVQGETQYF. The DNA for the CDR3 is TGTGCTAGCAGCTATCGACAGGTGCAGGGGGAGACCCAGTACTTC. Using reference TRBV7-7 and TRBJ2-5 for the parts outside the CDR3, the full variable domain is GAGVSQSPRYKVTKRGQDVTLRCDPISSHATLYWYQQALGQGPEFLTYFNYEAQPDKSGLPSDRFSAERPEGSISTLTIQRTEQRDSAMYRCASSYRQVQGETQYFGPGTRLLVL.

The chain couples TRBV7-2 to TRBJ2-7, with 8 bases lining up with TRBD2. Germline V CDR1 and CDR2: SGHTA, FQGNSA. J gave up 2 bases and V 8 bases, and 8 bases lay outside the gene matches. CDR3 length: 14 residues. The CDR3 DNA sequence: TGTGCCAGCTCCGGGGTAGCGGGACCCTACGAGCAGTACTTC. As protein: CASSGVAGPYEQYF.

This clone was picked up a small number of times. The chain carries TRBV6-5 and TRBJ2-1, with D tentatively TRBD1 (5 bases). The CDR3 has 14 residues. With 5 bases removed from V and 6 bases from J, the gap between germline ends came to 14 bases. From germline, CDR1 is MNHEY and CDR2 SVGAGI. CDR3 sequence: CASSPRAGRNEQFF. In DNA, the CDR3 is TGTGCCAGCAGTCCCCGGGCAGGGCGCAATGAGCAGTTCTTC.

The chain links TRBV5-4 to TRBJ2-3; 8 bases are a match to TRBD2. In germline, CDR1 is SGHNT, CDR2 YYREEE (reference sequence). J lost 8 bases, V lost 0 bases, and 2 bases had no gene match. The CDR3 consists of 13 residues. The CDR3, as DNA: TGTGCCAGCAGCTTGGCCGGGGGGGGTACGCAGTATTTT. It encodes CASSLAGGGTQYF. The complete variable domain, with remaining parts taken from reference TRBV5-4 and TRBJ2-3, reads ETGVTQSPTHLIKTRGQQVTLRCSSQSGHNTVSWYQQALGQGPQFIFQYYREEENGRGNFPPRFSGLQFPNYSSELNVNALELDDSALYLCASSLAGGGTQYFGPGTRLTVL.

The chain recombines TRBV27 with TRBJ1-1; 12 nucleotides line up with TRBD1. Germline CDR1 and CDR2: MNHEY and SMNVEV (reference sequence). This CDR3 has 16 amino acids. With V trimmed by 7 bases and J by 1 base, 7 bases remained unmatched. The DNA of the CDR3 is TGTGCCAGCACCACCGGGACAGGGGGCGCGAACACTGAAGCTTTCTTT. Its translation: CASTTGTGGANTEAFF.

This chain joins TRBV2 and TRBJ1-6; 7 nucleotides agree with TRBD1. The germline V gene encodes CDR1 SNHLY and CDR2 FYNNEI. The V segment lost 0 bases and the J segment 6 bases; nucleotides outside the gene matches: 5. This CDR3 contains 16 residues. The CDR3 spells CASSEAVDRANSPLHF. The CDR3 DNA sequence: TGTGCCAGCAGTGAAGCCGTAGACAGGGCTAATTCACCCCTCCACTTT.

The J gene is TRBJ2-2, the V gene TRBV7-9; D might be TRBD2 (5 bases). The CDR3 has 17 residues. V was cut by 1 base and J by 6 bases, with 18 bases left in between. Germline CDR1 and CDR2: SEHNR and FQNEAQ (reference sequence). In DNA form, the CDR3 reads TGTGCCAGCAGCTTAGGAGTGACGACTACCCAGGCCGGGGAGCTGTTTTTT. It specifies CASSLGVTTTQAGELFF. The full variable domain, its missing parts supplied by reference TRBV7-9 and TRBJ2-2, is DTGVSQNPRHKITKRGQNVTFRCDPISEHNRLYWYRQTLGQGPEFLTYFQNEAQLEKSRLLSDRFSAERPKGSFSTLEIQRTEQGDSAMYLCASSLGVTTTQAGELFFGEGSRLTVL.

This clone was counted once. This rearrangement joins TRBV5-1 to TRBJ2-3; 8 nucleotides agree with TRBD2. Germline V CDR1 and CDR2: SGHRS, YFSETQ. Losses at the gene ends were 4 bases for V and 0 bases for J; bases not matched to a gene: 4. The length of the CDR3 is 15 residues. The CDR3 nucleotides read TGCGCCAGCAGCCAGACTAGCGTTAGCACAGATACGCAGTATTTT. It yields the protein CASSQTSVSTDTQYF.

This clone was counted only a few times. The V and J genes are TRBV7-6 and TRBJ2-5; 11 nucleotides agree with TRBD2. Germline CDR1 is SGHVS and CDR2 is FNYEAQ. The CDR3 consists of 16 residues. The J segment lost 0 bases and the V segment lost 8 bases, leaving 8 bases of the junction unmatched. The CDR3 DNA is TGTGCCAGCTCCTGGATAGCGGGGGGGAACCAAGAGACCCAGTACTTC. It specifies CASSWIAGGNQETQYF.

The J gene is TRBJ1-6, the V gene TRBV27; possible D gene TRBD1, 5 bases. Trimming left V 5 bases short and J 4 bases short, with 15 bases between. CDR3 length: 16 amino acids. The germline V gene has CDR1 MNHEY and CDR2 SMNVEV (reference sequence). CDR3 sequence reads: CASSPTTAGYNSPLHF. The CDR3 nucleotides are TGTGCCAGCAGTCCAACGACAGCGGGTTATAATTCACCCCTCCACTTT.

The chain is built from TRBV6-5 and TRBJ1-2; 11 nucleotides match TRBD1. J lost 4 bases, V lost 5 bases, and 6 bases had no gene match. Germline loops: CDR1 MNHEY, CDR2 SVGAGI. The CDR3 consists of 15 residues. The CDR3 sequence is CASSKRTGGSYGYTF. The CDR3 DNA reads TGTGCCAGCAGTAAAAGGACAGGGGGCAGCTATGGCTACACCTTC.

J is TRBJ1-6 and V is TRBV5-8; TRBD1 agrees at 7 bases. The germline CDR1 and CDR2 sequences are SGHTS and YDEGEE. The J segment lost 5 bases and the V segment lost 4 bases, leaving 6 bases of the junction unmatched. The CDR3 is made up of 15 amino acids. The CDR3 reads CASSRRDSNNSPLHF. For the CDR3, the DNA is TGTGCCAGCAGCCGCCGGGACAGCAATAATTCACCCCTCCACTTT. Looking up the rest from reference TRBV5-8 and TRBJ1-6 gives the full variable domain: EAGVTQSPTHLIKTRGQQATLRCSPISGHTSVYWYQQALGLGLQFLLWYDEGEERNRGNFPPRFSGRQFPNYSSELNVNALELEDSALYLCASSRRDSNNSPLHFGNGTRLTVT.

This sequence joins TRBV19 and TRBJ2-7; TRBD2 agrees at 7 bases. V shed 3 bases and J 2 bases; nucleotides not matched to a gene: 7. CDR3 length: 15 residues. The germline V gene encodes CDR1 LNHDA and CDR2 SQIVND (reference sequence). The CDR3 DNA is TGTGCCAGTAGTATGGGGGTGGGAGGGACCTACGAGCAGTACTTC. This encodes CASSMGVGGTYEQYF.

The J gene is TRBJ2-7, the V gene TRBV10-3; 7 positions match TRBD2. The V gene end was trimmed by 8 bases and the J gene end by 1 base; junction bases not matched to a gene: 14. The CDR3 runs to 16 residues. From germline, CDR1 is ENHRY and CDR2 SYGVKD. CDR3 residues: CAIPMGQRGMSYEQYF. The CDR3 nucleotides read TGTGCCATCCCGATGGGCCAGCGGGGAATGTCCTACGAGCAGTACTTC.